The TCR beta chain under discussion was sequenced for a study of liver allograft versus peripheral blood T cells. Study context: Transplanted-liver T cell receptor repertoires were compared with recipients' peripheral blood repertoires.

Findings and caveats of the study: There were reportedly differences between T cell receptor repertoires inside liver allografts and those in peripheral blood.

On this clonotype: The antigen is unknown.

Germline V CDR1 and CDR2: SGHAT, FQNNGV. The CDR3 extends over 14 amino acids. Deletions cut 5 bases from V and 1 base from J, with 11 bases between. TCRdb fed the reads into MiXCR, producing one record per CDR3 protein. The sample holds some 3,500 distinct CDR3 sequences, roughly 15% seen once. This receptor was identified in a human patient who had a liver transplant. Some T cells may be provided by the graft donor. The rearrangement links TRBV11-2 to TRBJ1-1; D is unclear. CDR3 coding DNA: TGTGCCAGCAGCCCATTTTACTCGAACACTGAAGCTTTCTTT. Translating gives CASSPFYSNTEAFF.